This T cell receptor beta chain is drawn from a study of CD8 T cells in ankylosing spondylitis. Study findings and constraints: Matched ankylosing spondylitis synovial fluid reportedly showed significant enrichment of disease-linked clones. Within ankylosing spondylitis blood, a TCR beta motif made up of seven or eight highly homologous variants appeared to be characteristic. Prior literature has documented some motif variants in synovial fluid and blood from reactive arthritis.

V was shortened by 5 bases and J by 6 bases, with 14 bases between the two germline ends. Germline CDR1 SEHNR, CDR2 FQNEAQ (reference sequence). CDR3 length equals 14 residues. Quantitative 5'-RACE with molecular barcodes generated TCR beta libraries. In TCRdb, the 5' RACE reads were re-called with MiXCR into one record per CDR3 protein. In the table there are 500,000 to 550,000 distinct CDR3 sequences, roughly 13% of which are singletons. In this sample, this clonotype turned up many times. No antigen is known for it. The sequence derives from a male donor with ankylosing spondylitis. The gene calls are TRBV7-9 and TRBJ1-3; no definite D call. The specimen sequenced was blood, either unsorted or a sorted T cell fraction (not recorded which). The CDR3 DNA follows: TGTGCCAGCAGCCCACCGGGAAAGAAAAACACCATATATTTT. Its protein product is CASSPPGKKNTIYF.